The 10 T cell receptor beta chains below all came from one sample that was sequenced in a study of cytotoxic CD8 clonotypes in ibrutinib-treated CLL. Sequencing was performed with immunoSEQ multiplex PCR; in TCRdb, only in-frame clones are kept and a portion is missing. This table holds about 200,000 clones, more than 75% found once. The sequencing used PBMCs, collected after 12 months of ibrutinib treatment. These receptors were collected from a human donor with chronic lymphocytic leukemia.

V and J are TRBV28 and TRBJ1-2; D gene ambiguous. The CDR3 extends over 12 amino acids. V gave up 3 bases and J gave up 8 bases, with 10 bases separating them. Germline-derived CDR1 and CDR2 are MDHEN and SYDVKM. This CDR3 reads CASSLIRVGYTF. CDR3 coding DNA: TGTGCCAGCAGTTTGATTCGGGTAGGCTACACCTTC.

V usage is TRBV6-6 and J usage is TRBJ2-7; D is possibly TRBD2 (6 bases). The CDR3 sequence is 15 residues long. Germline CDR1 and CDR2: MNHNY and SVGAGI (reference sequence). With 4 bases removed from V and 0 bases from J, the gap between germline ends came to 13 bases. Here the CDR3 DNA reads TGTGCCAGCAGTTCCTCCGGGACTGCCTCCTACGAGCAGTACTTC. Translation: CASSSSGTASYEQYF.

V usage is TRBV18 and J usage is TRBJ2-1; 7 nucleotides match TRBD1. The CDR3 runs to 14 residues. Losses at the gene ends were 3 bases for V and 7 bases for J; bases not matched to a gene: 6. Germline V gives CDR1 KGHSH, CDR2 LQKENI. DNA for the CDR3: TGTGCCAGCTCACCCCAGGGGGTAAATAATGAGCAGTTCTTC. This gives the protein CASSPQGVNNEQFF.

This clone was picked up many times. The V gene is TRBV6-4, the J gene TRBJ2-3; 16 bases fit TRBD2. The CDR3 consists of 16 residues. Germline-derived CDR1 and CDR2 are MRHNA and SNTAGT. V gave up 2 bases and J gave up 4 bases; unmatched junction bases: 0. CDR3 protein: CASSDGTSGGADTQYF. Written as DNA, the CDR3 is TGTGCCAGCAGTGACGGGACTAGCGGGGGGGCAGATACGCAGTATTTT.

V is TRBV6-5 and J is TRBJ2-7; D may be TRBD2 (6 bases). CDR1 and CDR2 from the germline V gene are MNHEY and SVGAGI. V was trimmed by 0 bases and J by 5 bases, leaving 11 bases between them. The CDR3 is 14 amino acids. The CDR3 loop reads CASSYSQEGNEQYF. In nucleotides, the CDR3 is TGTGCCAGCAGTTACTCTCAGGAGGGCAACGAGCAGTACTTC.

The sample holds one count of this clone. The gene calls are TRBV27 and TRBJ2-7, with TRBD1 matching over 8 bases. The CDR3 runs 16 residues. The junction had 13 bases not matched to a gene; V was cut back by 2 bases and J by 7 bases. Germline V CDR1 and CDR2: MNHEY, SMNVEV (reference sequence). The CDR3 nucleotides read TGTGCCAGCAGTTTAACGGCCGCCAGGGGGCGAGTTGAGCAGTACTTC. The encoded protein is CASSLTAARGRVEQYF.

The rearrangement joins TRBV19 to TRBJ1-5, with D unresolved. Trimming removed 4 bases from V and 2 bases from J, with 21 bases in between. CDR1 and CDR2 (germline): LNHDA, SQIVND (reference sequence). This CDR3 has 18 amino acids. The CDR3 region is CASSSHSSSAWGNQPQHF. The CDR3 coding sequence is TGTGCCAGTAGTAGCCACAGCTCCTCCGCCTGGGGCAATCAGCCCCAGCATTTT.

The chain has TRBV5-5 and TRBJ2-7; 8 nucleotides agree with TRBD2. CDR1 is SGHKS, CDR2 YYEKEE, per germline (reference sequence). V trimming: 4 bases; J trimming: 2 bases; junction bases outside the gene matches: 11. The length of the CDR3 is 16 residues. The DNA for the CDR3 is TGTGCCAGCAGCCCGGAGGATAGCGGGGTTCCCTACGAGCAGTACTTC. Translated, it gives CASSPEDSGVPYEQYF.

The chain has TRBV2 and TRBJ2-2; 8 bases are shared with TRBD1. V trimming: 4 bases; J trimming: 7 bases; junction bases outside the gene matches: 5. Per germline, CDR1 SNHLY and CDR2 FYNNEI. The CDR3 contains 14 residues. This CDR3 reads CASSGQGLSGELFF. In DNA form, the CDR3 reads TGTGCCAGCAGTGGACAGGGGTTGAGCGGGGAGCTGTTTTTT.

This chain joins TRBV5-1 and TRBJ1-6, with unresolved D. CDR3 length equals 15 residues. Trimming took 4 bases from V and 10 from J, leaving 18 bases between them. Germline assignment: CDR1 SGHRS and CDR2 YFSETQ. The CDR3, as DNA: TGCGCCAGCAGCCTCCAGGATGGGGTTGGCTCACCCCTCCACTTT. This encodes CASSLQDGVGSPLHF.